This T cell receptor beta chain stems from a study of blood T cell repertoires in COVID-19. Sequenced by immunoSEQ multiplex PCR; TCRdb stores in-frame clones only, minus some. The sample lists hundreds of thousands of clones; under 90% were seen once. Germline values: CDR1 SGHRS, CDR2 YFSETQ. Trimming pared 0 bases from V and 1 base from J, leaving 15 bases between. CDR3 length: 17 residues. The clonotype was recovered from a man in his fifties or sixties who had recovered from COVID-19. The material sequenced was PBMCs or T cells enriched from blood (not recorded which). The chain uses TRBV5-1 and TRBJ2-3; D is unresolved. The CDR3 loop is CASSLARGGVGTDTQYF. CDR3 DNA: TGCGCCAGCAGCTTGGCCAGAGGCGGAGTTGGCACAGATACGCAGTATTTT. The full variable domain, rest sourced from reference TRBV5-1 and TRBJ2-3, is KAGVTQTPRYLIKTRGQQVTLSCSPISGHRSVSWYQQTPGQGLQFLFEYFSETQRNKGNFPGRFSGRQFSNSRSEMNVSTLELGDSALYLCASSLARGGVGTDTQYFGPGTRLTVL.